Listed here are 9 T cell receptor beta chains from one sample, sequenced in a study of PD-1 blockade in classical Hodgkin lymphoma. Every patient was affected by relapse after autologous stem cell transplantation, while exposure to brentuximab vedotin was not uniform. The method was immunoSEQ multiplex PCR; TCRdb's version includes in-frame clones alone and lacks a portion of them. The table lists 35,000 to 45,000 clones, almost 90% of them singletons. The sample in question was peripheral blood mononuclear cells (PBMCs), obtained before the second cycle of nivolumab. These receptors were taken from a human donor with classical Hodgkin lymphoma.

This chain uses TRBV12-5 with TRBJ1-2, with 7 bases that match TRBD1. Losses at the gene ends were 5 bases for V and 2 bases for J; bases not matched to a gene: 5. The CDR3 loop spans 14 amino acids. CDR1 is LGHNT, CDR2 FRNRAP, per germline. This CDR3 is CASGIQGTNYGYTF. The CDR3 DNA reads TGTGCTAGTGGTATACAGGGGACGAACTATGGCTACACCTTC.

The chain links TRBV5-6 to TRBJ1-5; no firm D call. CDR3 size: 16 residues. Deletions cut 0 bases from V and 0 bases from J, with 10 bases between. Germline CDR1 SGHDT, CDR2 YYEEEE. In DNA form, the CDR3 reads TGTGCCAGCAGCTTGGGAAATCTCTATAGCAATCAGCCCCAGCATTTT. This sequence encodes CASSLGNLYSNQPQHF.

As DNA, the CDR3 is TGTGCCAGCAGCTTGGCAGACAGGGGAACTCATCAGCCCCAGCATTTT. It encodes CASSLADRGTHQPQHF. The chain combines TRBV5-5 with TRBJ1-5, with 8 nucleotides matching TRBD1. This CDR3 spans 16 amino acids. V lost 0 bases to trimming and J lost 5 bases; unmatched junction nucleotides: 7. Per the germline V gene, CDR1 is SGHKS and CDR2 is YYEKEE (reference sequence). The full variable domain, completed using reference TRBV5-5 and TRBJ1-5, is DAGVTQSPTHLIKTRGQQVTLRCSPISGHKSVSWYQQVLGQGPQFIFQYYEKEERGRGNFPDRFSARQFPNYSSELNVNALLLGDSALYLCASSLADRGTHQPQHFGDGTRLSIL.

This clone was detected a few times. The chain links TRBV6-1 to TRBJ1-2; D not certain. The CDR3 totals 15 residues. Germline V gives CDR1 MNHNS, CDR2 SASEGT. V lost 7 bases and J 4 bases, leaving 19 bases between the germline ends. The CDR3 nucleotides read TGTGCCAGCACCCTAGACGAGGAACAGCGCTATGGCTACACCTTC. It codes for CASTLDEEQRYGYTF.

This chain uses TRBV28 with TRBJ1-2; D is undetermined. Trimming cost V 7 bases and J 7 bases, with 16 bases left between them. Germline CDR1 and CDR2: MDHEN and SYDVKM. CDR3 length: 13 amino acids. CDR3: CASTTTMRSGYTF. The CDR3 DNA reads TGTGCCAGCACCACTACTATGCGCAGTGGCTACACCTTC.

V gene TRBV5-1 combines with J gene TRBJ2-7; 7 bases align to TRBD2. The CDR3 consists of 14 residues. With V trimmed by 0 bases and J by 6 bases, 6 bases remained unmatched. From germline, CDR1 is SGHRS and CDR2 YFSETQ. Written as DNA, the CDR3 is TGCGCCAGCAGCTTGGTTGCGGGAGTCGCCGAGCAGTACTTC. Its translation: CASSLVAGVAEQYF.

This sequence joins TRBV5-4 and TRBJ2-1; 8 positions agree with TRBD1. CDR1 and CDR2 (germline): SGHNT, YYREEE (reference sequence). With 1 base clipped from V and 6 bases from J, the junction kept 3 bases outside the gene matches. The CDR3 is 14 amino acids. The CDR3: CASSLMDRANEQFF. The CDR3 DNA is TGTGCCAGCAGCTTGATGGACAGGGCCAATGAGCAGTTCTTC.

The V and J genes are TRBV7-8 and TRBJ2-7; maybe TRBD1 (6 bases). Looked up from germline, CDR1 is SGHVS and CDR2 is FQNEAQ. This CDR3 contains 14 residues. Deletions cut 3 bases from V and 6 bases from J, with 15 bases between. The CDR3 sequence: CASSLSGVRLEQYF. The DNA of the CDR3 is TGTGCCAGCAGCTTGTCAGGGGTCAGGCTCGAGCAGTACTTC.

This rearrangement joins TRBV13 to TRBJ2-5; TRBD2 agrees at 7 bases. With 0 bases clipped from V and 1 base from J, the junction kept 2 bases outside the gene matches. The germline V gene encodes CDR1 PRHDT and CDR2 FYEKMQ (reference sequence). This CDR3 has 15 amino acids. The CDR3 here is CASSLGASGQETQYF. In DNA, the CDR3 is TGTGCCAGCAGCTTAGGAGCTAGCGGCCAAGAGACCCAGTACTTC.